The source of this T cell receptor (beta chain) is a study of cytomegalovirus exposure and HLA in healthy donors. Vbeta (60) and Jbeta (13) primers were used in the PCR. In the authors' workflow: Per a later analysis, the number of unique TCR beta chains was roughly 80 million, of which around 10 million were shared. Measured with immunoSEQ multiplex PCR; TCRdb has only the in-frame clones, and not every one. V, J and clone size derive from that table, while D and trimming were established from the DNA sequence. Of about 140,000 clones detected, 65% to 80% appear once; the ten largest clones hold over 2.5%. Note on this clone: Its matching antigen is unknown.

Study findings and constraints: In vitro experiments confirmed that a few CMV-associated chains were specific for CMV antigens. Roughly uniform sequencing depth across donors was assumed, possibly incorrectly.

The CDR3 spans 15 residues. V dropped 3 bases and J dropped 0; count of bases not matched to a gene: 4. Germline-derived CDR1 and CDR2 are SGHVS and FNYEAQ. The clonotype was recovered from a man aged 35 to 55 in good health and CMV-seronegative. The sample taken for sequencing was PBMCs. The chain employs TRBV7-6 and TRBJ2-7; 8 nucleotides match TRBD2. The CDR3 sequence: CASSLLSGNSYEQYF. The CDR3 coding sequence is TGTGCCAGCAGCTTGCTTAGCGGGAACTCCTACGAGCAGTACTTC.